A single sample gave rise to the 12 T cell receptor beta chains below, sequenced in a study of shared clonotypes between healthy human individuals. Using immunoSEQ multiplex PCR, the repertoire was profiled, and TCRdb retains in-frame clones only, with some absent. The sample yields about half a million clones, 60% to 80% seen once. Sequences were obtained from PBMCs. The receptors were gathered from a woman aged 40 to 55 in good health. Some clones in this sample may be carry-over from other donors' samples.

This chain connects TRBV6-1 to TRBJ2-5; D perhaps matches TRBD2 (6 bases). The V end lost 1 base, the J end lost 7 bases, and 16 bases lay between the germline ends. The germline gives CDR1 MNHNS, CDR2 SASEGT. CDR3 length: 15 amino acids. CDR3 amino acids: CASSEGRRESGTQYF. CDR3 bases: TGTGCCAGCAGTGAAGGGCGACGGGAGTCTGGGACCCAGTACTTC.

CDR3 nucleotide sequence: TGTGCCAGCAGCTCCCGGACAGGGAGAGGTTACACAGATACGCAGTATTTT. Protein sequence: CASSSRTGRGYTDTQYF. V gene TRBV7-2 combines with J gene TRBJ2-3, with 8 bases fitting TRBD1. CDR1 and CDR2 from the germline V gene are SGHTA and FQGNSA. Germline trimming cut 4 bases from V and 2 bases from J; bases unmatched to any gene: 11. CDR3 length equals 17 residues.

This clone was counted a single time. The V call is TRBV19, the J call TRBJ1-1, with TRBD1 matching over 9 bases. Germline CDR1 is LNHDA and CDR2 is SQIVND (reference sequence). Germline trimming cut 5 bases from V and 5 bases from J; bases unmatched to any gene: 6. The CDR3 is 14 amino acids. This chain's CDR3 is CASSSGQGRTEAFF. DNA for the CDR3: TGTGCCAGTAGTTCCGGACAGGGGCGTACTGAAGCTTTCTTT. Filled out from reference TRBV19 and TRBJ1-1, the complete variable domain reads DGGITQSPKYLFRKEGQNVTLSCEQNLNHDAMYWYRQDPGQGLRLIYYSQIVNDFQKGDIAEGYSVSREKKESFPLTVTSAQKNPTAFYLCASSSGQGRTEAFFGQGTRLTVV.

V and J are TRBV4-1 and TRBJ1-3, with a possible D match to TRBD1 (5 bases). CDR1 MGHRA and CDR2 YSYEKL come from the germline V gene. V was trimmed by 1 base and J by 0 bases, leaving 13 bases between them. The CDR3 runs to 17 residues. The CDR3 region is CASSQGPGRSSGNTIYF. The CDR3 nucleotides read TGCGCCAGCAGCCAAGGACCGGGACGGAGCTCTGGAAACACCATATATTTT.

The gene calls are TRBV4-1 and TRBJ2-5; either TRBD1 or TRBD2 may supply D (6 bases each). Germline V gene lookup returns CDR1 MGHRA and CDR2 YSYEKL. This CDR3 is built from 15 residues. V shed 3 bases and J shed 4 bases, with 15 bases lying between them. CDR3 nucleotides: TGCGCCAGCAGCCACCTACCCGGGGGCGGAGAGACCCAGTACTTC. Protein sequence: CASSHLPGGGETQYF.

The chain couples TRBV28 to TRBJ2-7, with 10 nucleotides matching TRBD2. This CDR3 has 14 amino acids. The J segment lost 9 bases and the V segment lost 5 bases, leaving 10 bases of the junction unmatched. Per the germline V gene, CDR1 is MDHEN and CDR2 is SYDVKM. The CDR3: CASSGRTSGWGQYF. Written as DNA, the CDR3 is TGTGCCAGCAGTGGCCGGACTAGCGGATGGGGGCAGTACTTC.

The count of this clone is one. A single base is all that separates this from a far larger clone, so a read error is likely. J is TRBJ2-1 and V is TRBV30; TRBD2 might be the D (6 bases). The V end lost 7 bases, the J end lost 5 bases, and 21 bases lay between the germline ends. CDR3 size: 15 residues. Germline V gene sequence: CDR1 GTSNPN, CDR2 SVGIG (reference sequence). The CDR3 DNA follows: TGTGCCTCCACCGTGAGCGGCGGGATCAACAATGAGCAGTTCTTC. Translated, it gives CASTVSGGINNEQFF.

This chain's CDR3 is CASSLRKGSTGELFF. DNA of the CDR3: TGTGCCAGCAGTCTTCGGAAAGGGTCCACCGGGGAGCTGTTTTTT. The chain employs TRBV28 and TRBJ1-3; D unresolved. The end of the DNA aligns better with TRBJ2-2, so the J call may be wrong. The V gene's germline CDR1 is MDHEN and CDR2 SYDVKM. This CDR3 region has 15 residues.

The chain recombines TRBV10-3 with TRBJ2-7; 8 positions match TRBD2. The CDR3 covers 16 residues. CDR1 ENHRY and CDR2 SYGVKD come from the germline V gene. V shed 3 bases, J shed 0 bases, and the junction held 7 bases outside the gene matches. CDR3 amino acids: CAISDSERELSYEQYF. The CDR3 DNA sequence: TGTGCCATCAGTGACTCCGAGCGGGAGCTCTCCTACGAGCAGTACTTC.

In the case of this clone: Only one base separates this from a far larger clonotype, so it likely reflects a read error. The CDR3 DNA sequence: TGTACCAGCAGTTCGAAACTAGCGGGAGGGCCGGGTGAGCAGTACTTC. Encoded protein: CTSSSKLAGGPGEQYF. The chain recombines TRBV27 with TRBJ2-7; 13 bases align to TRBD2. This CDR3 has 16 amino acids. CDR1 and CDR2 (germline): MNHEY, SMNVEV (reference sequence).

This clone came up a few times. The chain is built from TRBV4-1 and TRBJ2-7; D possibly corresponds to TRBD2 (5 bases). Germline V gene sequence: CDR1 MGHRA, CDR2 YSYEKL. The CDR3 is 15 amino acids. With 1 base removed from V and 4 bases from J, the gap between germline ends came to 14 bases. This CDR3 reads CASSQAVSRRYEQYF. CDR3 bases: TGCGCCAGCAGCCAAGCGGTCTCCCGGAGGTACGAGCAGTACTTC.

The CDR3 region is CATSRDRRRSGELFF. CDR3 nucleotide sequence: TGTGCCACCAGCAGAGATAGGCGACGAAGCGGGGAGCTGTTTTTT. V and J are TRBV15 and TRBJ2-2; D is unclear. The germline V gene has CDR1 LNHNV and CDR2 YYDKDF (reference sequence). The CDR3 contains 15 residues. The ends were cut back, 0 bases at V and 7 bases at J, with 12 bases in the middle.